The clone carrying this T cell receptor beta chain has a count of ten or more. Its antigen is currently unknown. CDR3 length: 10 residues. The V end was cut by 10 bases, the J end by 3 bases, with 7 bases between. The data originate from a study of T-cell reconstitution after alpha-beta-depleted transplantation in children. Findings and caveats of the study: It was surviving recipient T cells and thymic progenitors that gave some patients high TCRbeta diversity at day 60. Reportedly, only several hundred clones from non-depleted graft cells drove alpha-beta T-cell counts at about two months. Newly made T cells mostly supplied T-cell counts and diversity one year after transplant.

It was with unique molecular identifiers that the TCRbeta library was prepared. TCRdb ran MiXCR on the PCR reads and lists one entry per CDR3 protein. The profile shows over 150,000 distinct CDR3 sequences, 6.6% of them singletons. V and J are TRBV12-3 or TRBV12-4 and TRBJ2-7; D ambiguous. The TCR originated in a boy under 10 years old with acute lymphoblastic leukemia, due to receive a stem cell transplant. The sample consisted of PBMCs, taken before TCRalphabeta/CD19-depleted stem cell transplant. The CDR3 DNA follows: TGTGCCAATGGTGGCTACGAGCAGTACTTC. Its translation: CANGGYEQYF.